Shown below are 16 T cell receptor delta chains from a single sample sequenced in a study of γδ T cells in repeated Plasmodium falciparum infection. TCRdb redid the clone calls on the multiplex PCR reads with CATT. Of approximately 53,000 delta-chain clones in the sample, over 1.5% were seen once. Flow sorting of PBMC yielded separate Vgamma9/Vdelta2+ and Vdelta2-negative gammadelta T cell populations for bulk repertoire analysis. The sample comprised gamma-delta T cells from blood. The source is a pool of human donors (malaria-infected and uninfected, not separated).

This clone was counted between two and nine times. A far larger clone is one nucleotide away, so this likely arose from a read error. The same CDR3 also results from other DNA sequences found in this sample. The V gene is TRDV1, the J gene TRDJ4; 13 bases map to TRDD3. TCRdb gives no J gene; it was assigned here by matching the DNA to germline. CDR1 TSWWSYY and CDR2 QGS come from the germline V gene. Trimming cost V 0 bases and J 5 bases; bases outside gene matches: 30. The CDR3 runs to 24 residues. The CDR3 here is CALGELIPHLPPWAHWGIRGPLIF. DNA for the CDR3: TGTGCTCTTGGGGAACTGATACCCCACCTTCCGCCCTGGGCACACTGGGGGATACGAGGGCCCCTGATCTTT.

This clone was recorded at least ten times. DNA of the CDR3: TGTGCTCTTGGGAACTCGTTCCTCGGGGGATACGTGGGCTATAAACTCATCTTT. As protein: CALGNSFLGGYVGYKLIF. The chain recombines TRDV1 with TRDJ1, with 10 bases that match TRDD3. The CDR3 spans 18 residues. Trimming at V came to 5 bases and at J to 6 bases, leaving 18 bases not matched to a gene. In germline, CDR1 is TSWWSYY, CDR2 QGS.

Of note for this clone: The TCRdb record carries a much larger clone's protein, which differs from this DNA's translation at residue 12; a read error is the likely cause, and the protein listed here is the DNA translation. Here the CDR3 reads CAKRVPSDRTGDLERGKLIF. CDR3 bases: TGTGCTAAGAGGGTCCCTTCCGACCGGACTGGGGACCTGGAGAGGGGTAAACTCATCTTT. V gene TRDV3 combines with J gene TRDJ1; maybe TRDD3 (7 bases). CDR3 size: 20 residues. CDR1 and CDR2 from the germline V gene are TVYSNPD and GDNSRS (reference sequence).

About this clone itself: The TCRdb protein, from a much larger clone, departs from this DNA's translation at residue 20, likely by read error; the protein shown derives from the DNA. The chain employs TRDV3 and TRDJ1; 11 positions match TRDD3. CDR1 and CDR2 (germline): TVYSNPD, GDNSRS (reference sequence). CDR3 length equals 21 residues. CDR3 region: CAFSASGAGGYHPLLRNKLTF. As DNA, the CDR3 is TGTGCCTTTAGTGCCTCGGGTGCTGGGGGATACCATCCTCTACTCAGGAATAAACTCACCTTT.

This clone appeared many times. TCRdb's protein, taken from a much larger clone, differs from this DNA's translation at residue 8, likely owing to a read error; the protein displayed comes from the DNA. This sequence joins TRDV1 and TRDJ1; D gene uncertain. This CDR3 region has 18 residues. V was clipped by 5 bases and J by 1 base, with 23 bases between them. Germline values: CDR1 TSWWSYY, CDR2 QGS. CDR3 nucleotide sequence: TGTGCTCTTGGGTTCACCTCCATACATACTTATATCACCGATAAACTCATCTTT. It specifies CALGFTSIHTYITDKLIF.

This clone appeared a few times. Only one base separates this from a far larger clonotype, so it likely reflects a read error. Other DNA sequences in the sample encode the same CDR3. V and J are TRDV1 and TRDJ1, with D possibly TRDD3 on 5 matching bases. The germline V gene has CDR1 TSWWSYY and CDR2 QGS. The CDR3 totals 21 residues. V was pared by 1 base and J by 1 base, with 28 bases between. This chain's CDR3 is CALGEPQRHSERVYATDKLIF. DNA of the CDR3: TGTGCTCTTGGGGAACCACAAAGACATTCCGAGAGGGTATACGCCACCGATAAACTCATCTTT.

This clone was seen repeatedly, ten times or more. At the DNA level, this CDR3 is encoded by other sequences in the same sample as well. The CDR3 is CALGAPTGREILGDTGYTDKLIF. The CDR3 DNA sequence: TGTGCTCTTGGAGCACCTACAGGGCGTGAGATACTGGGGGATACGGGGTACACCGATAAACTCATCTTT. The chain employs TRDV1 and TRDJ1; 13 nucleotides agree with TRDD3. Trimming took 6 bases from V and 0 from J; bases not matched to a gene: 25. Per germline, CDR1 TSWWSYY and CDR2 QGS. The CDR3 totals 23 residues.

Points on this clone: The protein TCRdb gives is from a much larger clone and does not agree with this DNA's translation at residue 15, likely a read error; the protein shown here comes from the DNA. The chain joins TRDV1 to TRDJ3, with TRDD3 matching 11 bases. In germline, CDR1 is TSWWSYY, CDR2 QGS. The CDR3 has 23 residues. Trimming took 2 bases from V and 2 from J; bases not matched to a gene: 17. The CDR3 bases are TGTGCTCTTGGGGAAAGGTCCCTCTTGGGTCTGGGGGATACAGCCTGGGACACCCGACAGATGTTTTTC. Translation gives CALGERSLLGLGDTAWDTRQMFF.

A few counts support this clone. TCRdb lists the protein of a much larger clone for this DNA, which differs at residue 5, so this is likely a read error; the protein given here is translated from the DNA itself. The chain carries TRDV1 and TRDJ1, with 8 bases aligning to TRDD3. Germline lookup yields CDR1 TSWWSYY and CDR2 QGS. The CDR3 is 20 residues long. The V and J ends lost 5 bases and 0 bases, in that order; junction bases with no gene match: 20. In DNA form, the CDR3 reads TGTGCTCTTGGGAGGATTCTCCTCCCGGGATACGCCTCCTACACCGATAAACTCATCTTT. As protein: CALGRILLPGYASYTDKLIF.

This clone was counted many times. It differs at one base from a far larger clone, so likely a read error. Other DNA sequences in this specimen translate into the identical CDR3. The chain joins TRDV1 to TRDJ1; perhaps TRDD2 as D (6 bases). There are 13 residues in the CDR3. Per the germline V gene, CDR1 is TSWWSYY and CDR2 is QGS. V lost 9 bases, J lost 5 bases, and 16 bases lay in between. CDR3 nucleotides: TGTGCTCTGCGGCCTTCCCTGACTGATAAACTCATCTTT. It specifies CALRPSLTDKLIF.

A note on this clone: This likely traces to a read error, being one base from a far larger clone. Different DNA sequences within this sample yield the same CDR3. The chain links TRDV1 to TRDJ1, with 11 bases that match TRDD3. CDR1 is TSWWSYY, CDR2 QGS, per germline. With 9 bases clipped from V and 1 base from J, the junction kept 19 bases outside the gene matches. CDR3 size: 19 residues. In DNA, the CDR3 is TGTGCTCTCAATCACAAGGCAAATTGGGGGATACGGCCCACCGATAAACTCATCTTT. This codes for CALNHKANWGIRPTDKLIF.

A few counts support this clone. TCRdb pairs this DNA with a much larger clone's protein that differs at residue 20, likely a read error; the protein shown was translated from the DNA. The rearrangement uses TRDV1 and TRDJ1; no clear D gene. The CDR3 consists of 22 residues. CDR1 is TSWWSYY and CDR2 is QGS in the germline V gene. The CDR3 region is CALGEPGPFCRTVAGCTDKFIF. DNA of the CDR3: TGTGCTCTTGGGGAACCCGGTCCCTTTTGCCGTACGGTGGCCGGGTGCACCGATAAATTCATCTTT.

On this clone: The TCRdb protein, from a much larger clone, departs from this DNA's translation at residue 12, likely by read error; the protein shown derives from the DNA. This chain uses TRDV1 with TRDJ1; 8 bases are shared with TRDD3. The CDR3 covers 24 residues. Looked up from germline, CDR1 is TSWWSYY and CDR2 is QGS. The ends lost 0 bases at V and 0 bases at J; junction bases unmatched: 27. CDR3 sequence: CALGELTLGDYCYWGAQYTDKLIF. CDR3 DNA: TGTGCTCTTGGGGAACTAACTCTGGGGGACTACTGTTACTGGGGGGCCCAGTACACCGATAAACTCATCTTT.

This clone has ten or more counts. This DNA translates differently at residue 9 from the TCRdb protein, which is that of a much larger clone; a read error is likely, and the protein shown is the DNA's own translation. The chain combines TRDV1 with TRDJ1; D may be TRDD2 or TRDD3 (5 bases each). Germline V CDR1 and CDR2: TSWWSYY, QGS. The CDR3 length is 18 residues. V was trimmed by 0 bases and J by 0 bases, leaving 17 bases between them. The CDR3 coding sequence is TGTGCTCTTGGGGAACTAGATGGGGTACTTCCGTACACCGATAAACTCATCTTT. Translated: CALGELDGVLPYTDKLIF.

This clone has only a few counts. The protein that TCRdb holds for this DNA derives from a much larger clone and differs from the translated DNA at residue 3, which likely indicates a read error; the protein shown here is translated from the DNA. The J gene is TRDJ1, the V gene TRDV1; TRDD3 agrees at 11 bases. Since TCRdb gives no J gene, matching the DNA to germline was used here to assign it. This CDR3 contains 21 residues. The germline V gene has CDR1 TSWWSYY and CDR2 QGS. For the CDR3, the DNA is TGTGCTCCTGGGGAAAGTATCCTACAAAACATTTGGGGGATACGCGCCGATAAACTCATCTTT. Encoded protein: CAPGESILQNIWGIRADKLIF.

To note about this clone: TCRdb's listed protein matches a much larger clone and diverges from this DNA's translation at residue 6, likely through a read error; the protein shown comes from the DNA. The rearrangement links TRDV1 to TRDJ1, with TRDD3 matching 9 bases. Germline trimming cut 4 bases from V and 4 bases from J; bases unmatched to any gene: 28. CDR1 is TSWWSYY, CDR2 QGS, per germline. The CDR3 extends over 22 amino acids. CDR3 sequence reads: CALGVLFRSRGILGSRSDKLIF. The CDR3 DNA follows: TGTGCTCTTGGGGTACTCTTCCGGAGTCGGGGGATACTCGGCTCACGAAGCGATAAACTCATCTTT.